This T cell receptor beta chain is from a study of identical twins. CDR3 length equals 13 residues. From germline, CDR1 is SGHTA and CDR2 FQGTGA. The V and J ends lost 5 bases and 7 bases respectively, with 15 bases between them. TCRdb itself ran the 5' RACE reads through MiXCR, one entry per CDR3 protein. The sample comprises roughly 350,000 distinct CDR3 sequences, around 9% of which are singletons, and under 10% rests with the top ten. This clonotype was obtained from a woman aged 50 to 60 in good health. Sequencing was carried out using naive T cells sorted from blood. The chain combines TRBV7-3 with TRBJ2-7, with D perhaps being TRBD1 or TRBD2 (6 bases each). CDR3 protein: CASSLIQGGEQYF. Here the CDR3 DNA reads TGTGCCAGCAGCCTAATACAGGGAGGTGAGCAGTACTTC.